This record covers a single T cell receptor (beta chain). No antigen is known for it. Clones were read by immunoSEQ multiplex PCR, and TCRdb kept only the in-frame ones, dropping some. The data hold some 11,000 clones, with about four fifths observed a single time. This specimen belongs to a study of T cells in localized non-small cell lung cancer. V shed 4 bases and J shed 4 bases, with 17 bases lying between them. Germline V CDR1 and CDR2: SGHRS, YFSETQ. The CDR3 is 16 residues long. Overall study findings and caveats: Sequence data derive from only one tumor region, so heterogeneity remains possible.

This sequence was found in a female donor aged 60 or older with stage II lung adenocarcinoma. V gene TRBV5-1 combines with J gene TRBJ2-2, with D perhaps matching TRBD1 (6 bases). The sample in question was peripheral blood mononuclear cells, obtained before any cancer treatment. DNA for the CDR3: TGCGCCAGCAGCGTTGGGGTGCTAGGGGGCACCGGGGAGCTGTTTTTT. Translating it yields CASSVGVLGGTGELFF.